These 19 T cell receptor beta chains were sequenced from one sample in a study of beta chain features in type 1 diabetes. cDNA synthesis used the whole RNA isolate, giving expressed TCRB sequences. TCRdb's copy holds only in-frame clones and misses some; the assay was immunoSEQ multiplex PCR. The sample holds 150,000 to 190,000 clones; about 8.1% are singletons and the top ten take 0.65%. What was sequenced was central memory CD4+ T cells from blood. Receptors were obtained from a man between 18 and 29 years old in good health.

The rearrangement links TRBV11-2 to TRBJ2-7, with 16 bases aligning to TRBD2. Unmatched junction bases numbered 7, after V lost 5 bases and J lost 6 bases. Germline loops: CDR1 SGHAT, CDR2 FQNNGV. The CDR3 extends over 16 amino acids. The CDR3 loop is CASSGGLAGGVSEQYF. The DNA of the CDR3 is TGTGCCAGCAGCGGGGGACTAGCGGGAGGGGTTAGCGAGCAGTACTTC.

This clone was found a few times. As DNA, the CDR3 is TGCGCCAGCAGCTTGGAAGGGGGCTCCTACAATGAGCAGTTCTTC. It translates to CASSLEGGSYNEQFF. The rearrangement joins TRBV5-1 to TRBJ2-1, with D possibly TRBD1 on 6 matching bases. V was trimmed by 0 bases and J by 0 bases, leaving 7 bases between them. This CDR3 has 15 residues. The germline V gene has CDR1 SGHRS and CDR2 YFSETQ.

This clone showed up many times. The rearrangement links TRBV18 to TRBJ1-1; a possible D gene is TRBD1 (6 bases). The germline CDR1 and CDR2 sequences are KGHSH and LQKENI. The CDR3 has 13 residues. Deletions cut 2 bases from V and 5 bases from J, with 9 bases between. For the CDR3, the DNA is TGTGCCAGCTCACCAGCTGGGACAACTGAAGCTTTCTTT. Translating it yields CASSPAGTTEAFF. The entire variable domain, with the rest obtained from reference TRBV18 and TRBJ1-1, is as follows: NAGVMQNPRHLVRRRGQEARLRCSPMKGHSHVYWYRQLPEEGLKFMVYLQKENIIDESGMPKERFSAEFPKEGPSILRIQQVVRGDSAAYFCASSPAGTTEAFFGQGTRLTVV.

This clone has more than one count but fewer than ten. This sequence joins TRBV7-3 and TRBJ2-3, with TRBD1 matching 9 bases. CDR1 and CDR2 (germline): SGHTA, FQGTGA. This CDR3 contains 16 residues. With V trimmed by 5 bases and J by 0 bases, 6 bases remained unmatched. For the CDR3, the DNA is TGTGCCAGCAGCGCGGGACAGGGTAGGAGCACAGATACGCAGTATTTT. This encodes CASSAGQGRSTDTQYF.

This clone has more than one count but fewer than ten. The chain combines TRBV6-6 with TRBJ2-4; TRBD2 aligns across 10 bases. The CDR3 has 14 amino acids. After removal of 5 bases from V and 8 bases from J, the junction contained 6 bases not matched to a gene. Germline V gives CDR1 MNHNY, CDR2 SVGAGI (reference sequence). The CDR3 sequence: CASSPLAGRDIQYF. CDR3 bases: TGTGCCAGCAGTCCACTAGCGGGAAGGGACATTCAGTACTTC.

The V call is TRBV4-3, the J call TRBJ1-1; D uncertain. Germline V gene data show CDR1 as LGHNA and CDR2 as YSLEER. The CDR3 runs to 14 residues. V lost 2 bases and J lost 6, with 13 bases in between. In DNA, the CDR3 is TGCGCCAGCAGCCAACTAGGCAGTGGCGCTGAAGCTTTCTTT. It specifies CASSQLGSGAEAFF.

This clone was counted between two and nine times. This chain uses TRBV2 with TRBJ2-7; maybe TRBD2 (5 bases). CDR3 length: 12 amino acids. V was pared by 3 bases and J by 7 bases, with 10 bases between. Germline V lookup: CDR1 SNHLY, CDR2 FYNNEI. The CDR3 DNA is TGTGCCAGCAGTGATTCGGGGAGAGAGCAGTACTTC. The encoded protein is CASSDSGREQYF.

A few counts support this clone. This chain connects TRBV30 to TRBJ1-6; D remains ambiguous. The CDR3 is 13 amino acids. Trimming took off 5 bases at V and 10 bases at J, with 15 bases between the two ends. Germline CDR1 GTSNPN, CDR2 SVGIG (reference sequence). The CDR3 sequence is CAWSGERVSPLHF. For the CDR3, the DNA is TGTGCCTGGTCCGGGGAGCGAGTGTCACCCCTCCACTTT. Looking up the rest from reference TRBV30 and TRBJ1-6 gives the full variable domain: SQTIHQWPATLVQPVGSPLSLECTVEGTSNPNLYWYRQAAGRGLQLLFYSVGIGQISSEVPQNLSASRPQDRQFILSSKKLLLSDSGFYLCAWSGERVSPLHFGNGTRLTVT.

This clone was counted between two and nine times. CDR3 region: CASSLVQAGSYEQYF. DNA of the CDR3: TGCGCCAGCAGCTTGGTACAGGCCGGCTCCTACGAGCAGTACTTC. The gene calls are TRBV5-1 and TRBJ2-7; a weak D match, TRBD1 (5 bases). The germline V gene encodes CDR1 SGHRS and CDR2 YFSETQ. The CDR3 runs 15 residues. The V end was cut by 0 bases, the J end by 0 bases, with 10 bases between.

The rearrangement links TRBV7-2 to TRBJ2-7; possible D gene TRBD1, 6 bases. Germline V gives CDR1 SGHTA, CDR2 FQGNSA. Trimming shortened V by 2 bases and J by 0 bases, and 11 bases separated the two germline ends. The CDR3 runs 15 residues. This CDR3 is CASSLYWDTSYEQYF. CDR3 nucleotides: TGTGCCAGCAGCTTATATTGGGACACCTCCTACGAGCAGTACTTC.

This clone was seen a handful of times. The chain has TRBV7-9 and TRBJ2-7; TRBD2 matches at 7 bases. Losses at the gene ends were 5 bases for V and 4 bases for J; bases not matched to a gene: 11. Germline values: CDR1 SEHNR, CDR2 FQNEAQ (reference sequence). The CDR3 consists of 15 residues. The CDR3: CASSPGEAGVYEQYF. The CDR3 region has the DNA TGTGCCAGCAGCCCCGGGGAGGCGGGGGTATACGAGCAGTACTTC.

This clone was detected only a few times. DNA of the CDR3: TGTGCCAGCAGCTTAACTCCGGGACTCGTCGCCTACGAGCAGTACTTC. It is translated as CASSLTPGLVAYEQYF. The rearrangement uses TRBV11-2 and TRBJ2-7; D perhaps matches TRBD2 (6 bases). Trimming cost V 2 bases and J 2 bases, with 16 bases left between them. The CDR3 extends over 16 amino acids. Looked up from germline, CDR1 is SGHAT and CDR2 is FQNNGV.

This clone was seen many times. The J gene is TRBJ2-1, the V gene TRBV28; 10 nucleotides agree with TRBD1. The CDR3 is 14 amino acids. The J segment lost 12 bases and the V segment lost 2 bases, leaving 7 bases of the junction unmatched. The germline V gene encodes CDR1 MDHEN and CDR2 SYDVKM. The CDR3 DNA sequence: TGTGCCAGCAGTTTACCATACCGGGACAGGGGGCAGTTCTTC. Translation gives CASSLPYRDRGQFF.

This clone occurred a few times. The V gene is TRBV20-1, the J gene TRBJ2-3; D might be TRBD2 (5 bases). The V gene's germline CDR1 is DFQATT and CDR2 SNEGSKA (reference sequence). V lost 6 bases and J 8 bases, leaving 12 bases between the germline ends. The CDR3 runs 11 residues. As DNA, the CDR3 is TGCAGTGCGCCGACCGGAGGTACGCAGTATTTT. It codes for CSAPTGGTQYF.

This clone has ten or more counts. This sequence joins TRBV7-2 and TRBJ2-7, with TRBD1 as a possible D gene (5 bases). The CDR3 is made up of 16 amino acids. V was cut by 5 bases and J by 2 bases, with 19 bases left in between. From germline, CDR1 is SGHTA and CDR2 FQGNSA. The CDR3 region is CASSPTADSLTYEQYF. As DNA, the CDR3 is TGTGCCAGCAGCCCGACGGCCGACAGTCTCACCTACGAGCAGTACTTC.

The chain is built from TRBV19 and TRBJ1-2, with D perhaps matching TRBD1 (6 bases). The V gene lost 3 bases and the J gene lost 4 bases, with 9 bases spanning the gap. CDR3 length: 13 amino acids. Germline V gene sequence: CDR1 LNHDA, CDR2 SQIVND (reference sequence). CDR3 sequence: CASSIQDSYGYTF. CDR3 nucleotide sequence: TGTGCCAGTAGTATCCAGGACAGCTATGGCTACACCTTC.

The CDR3 sequence is CASSPTGVDYGYTF. The DNA for the CDR3 is TGTGCCAGCAGCCCGACAGGGGTGGACTATGGCTACACCTTC. The chain links TRBV7-9 to TRBJ1-2; TRBD1 matches at 8 bases. CDR1 is SEHNR, CDR2 FQNEAQ, per germline (reference sequence). V lost 5 bases, J lost 3 bases, and 5 bases stayed unmatched. CDR3 length equals 14 residues.

This clone was recorded at least ten times. The rearrangement joins TRBV15 to TRBJ1-1, with D possibly being TRBD1 (6 bases). The CDR3 extends over 15 amino acids. V gave up 3 bases and J gave up 5 bases, with 16 bases separating them. Per the germline V gene, CDR1 is LNHNV and CDR2 is YYDKDF (reference sequence). CDR3 bases: TGTGCCACCAGCAGCACTGACAGGTTTGGAACTGAAGCTTTCTTT. This translates into CATSSTDRFGTEAFF.

This clone was counted at least ten times. The rearrangement joins TRBV7-2 to TRBJ2-7, with 9 bases lining up with TRBD1. Germline CDR1 and CDR2: SGHTA and FQGNSA. V lost 5 bases, J lost 2 bases, and 10 bases stayed unmatched. This CDR3 has 16 amino acids. The CDR3 is CASSPALGTGTYEQYF. DNA for the CDR3: TGTGCCAGCAGCCCCGCTTTGGGGACAGGGACCTACGAGCAGTACTTC. The full variable domain, completed using reference TRBV7-2 and TRBJ2-7, is GAGVSQSPSNKVTEKGKDVELRCDPISGHTALYWYRQSLGQGLEFLIYFQGNSAPDKSGLPSDRFSAERTGGSVSTLTIQRTQQEDSAVYLCASSPALGTGTYEQYFGPGTRLTVT.